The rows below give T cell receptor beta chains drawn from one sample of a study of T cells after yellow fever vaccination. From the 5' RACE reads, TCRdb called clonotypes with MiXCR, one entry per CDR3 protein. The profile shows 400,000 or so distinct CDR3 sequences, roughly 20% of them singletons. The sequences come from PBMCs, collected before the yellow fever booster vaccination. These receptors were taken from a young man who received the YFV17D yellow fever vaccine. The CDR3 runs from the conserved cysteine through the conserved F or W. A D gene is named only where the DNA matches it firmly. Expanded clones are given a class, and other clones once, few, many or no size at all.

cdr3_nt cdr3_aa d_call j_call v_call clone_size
TGCAGTGCTCCCCGGGGCACAGATACGCAGTATTTT CSAPRGTDTQYF - TRBJ2-3 TRBV20-1 -
TGTGCCTCGGGTCAGGGACTATCCTACGAGCAGTACTTC CASGQGLSYEQYF TRBD2 TRBJ2-7 TRBV6-6 -
TGTGCCAGCAGCTTAGACCTGGATGAGACCCAGTACTTC CASSLDLDETQYF - TRBJ2-5 TRBV11-2 -
TGTGCCAGCAGGCCGACCGGTAACACTGAAGCTTTCTTT CASRPTGNTEAFF - TRBJ1-1 TRBV12-3/TRBV12-4 -
TGTGCCAGCAGCTCCCGCCCGGTTTCACCCCTCCACTTT CASSSRPVSPLHF - TRBJ1-6 TRBV7-9 -
TGTGCCAGCAGTCCGCTAGCGGGGGGGCCGGGCTCCTACAATGAGCAGTTCTTC CASSPLAGGPGSYNEQFF TRBD2 TRBJ2-1 TRBV2 few
TGTGCCAGCAGCCAAGTTAGTCTCCACCCCGCGGCAGATACGCAGTATTTT CASSQVSLHPAADTQYF - TRBJ2-3 TRBV4-2 few
TGCGCCAGCAGCCAAGGGTGGGGGTCGGAGACCCAGTACTTC CASSQGWGSETQYF - TRBJ2-5 TRBV4-1 few
TGCAGTGCCATTGGACAGGTTCCCACAGATACGCAGTATTTT CSAIGQVPTDTQYF TRBD1 TRBJ2-3 TRBV20-1 -
TGTGCCAGCAGCTTCAGTGCTACAGCCCTTCAAGAGACCCAGTACTTC CASSFSATALQETQYF - TRBJ2-5 TRBV5-5 -
TGTGCCAGCAGATCCCTTACGAATGAGCAGTTCTTC CASRSLTNEQFF - TRBJ2-1 TRBV12-3/TRBV12-4 few
TGTGCCAGCAGTTTAGACCGGGACAGGGGTGGAGCCTATGGCTACACCTTC CASSLDRDRGGAYGYTF TRBD1 TRBJ1-2 TRBV6-5 few
TGTGCCAGCAGTGCCCCGGGACAGATAAACATTCAGTACTTC CASSAPGQINIQYF TRBD1 TRBJ2-4 TRBV28 -
TGTGCCAGCACCGGAGGAGGGCAATTTGGAGAGACCCAGTACTTC CASTGGGQFGETQYF - TRBJ2-5 TRBV7-8 few
TGTGCCAGCACATCCAGCGTCGAGACCCAGTACTTC CASTSSVETQYF - TRBJ2-5 TRBV28 few
TGTGCCAGCGGGGCGAGGGTCCCCTACGAGCAGTACTTC CASGARVPYEQYF - TRBJ2-7 TRBV7-2 -
TGTGCCAGCACCTGGACAGATGATGCGGCGGAGACCCAGTACTTC CASTWTDDAAETQYF - TRBJ2-5 TRBV12-3/TRBV12-4 few
TGTGCCAGCAGTTCGCTCGGCACAGATACGCAGTATTTT CASSSLGTDTQYF - TRBJ2-3 TRBV12-3/TRBV12-4 many
TGCAGTGCAACGGGGGGGCGTTCAGATACGCAGTATTTT CSATGGRSDTQYF TRBD2 TRBJ2-3 TRBV20-1 -
TGTGCCAGCAGTTATATGACGGTTGGTGCGCAGTATTTT CASSYMTVGAQYF - TRBJ2-3 TRBV27 many
TGTGCCACCAGCAGACCAGGAGATGAGACTGAAGCTTTCTTT CATSRPGDETEAFF - TRBJ1-1 TRBV15 -
TGTGCCAGCAGAGAAACAGTGATGAACACTGAAGCTTTCTTT CASRETVMNTEAFF - TRBJ1-1 TRBV6-5 -
TGCGCCAGCAGCAGGGACTCGAACACCGGGGAGCTGTTTTTT CASSRDSNTGELFF - TRBJ2-2 TRBV5-1 many
TGCGCCAGCAGCTTGTCCCGTAACTCCTACGAGCAGTACTTC CASSLSRNSYEQYF - TRBJ2-7 TRBV5-1 -
TGTGCCAGCAGCTTGGGAACTTGGGGCACTGAAGCTTTCTTT CASSLGTWGTEAFF - TRBJ1-1 TRBV5-6 few
TGTGCCATTCTGGGGACAGGGGTGAGCGAGCAGTACTTC CAILGTGVSEQYF TRBD1 TRBJ2-7 TRBV10-3 -
TGCGCCAGCAGGTCTCAAACTTGGGACGAGCAGTACTTC CASRSQTWDEQYF - TRBJ2-7 TRBV4-1 few
TGCGCCAGCAGCGATACGCGGGGGACAGATACGCAGTATTTT CASSDTRGTDTQYF TRBD2 TRBJ2-3 TRBV10-2 -
TGTGCCAGCAGCCTCCGGGACAGGGCCCTCTTTGGGGGCTACACCTTC CASSLRDRALFGGYTF TRBD1 TRBJ1-2 TRBV7-2 few
TGCGCCAGCAGCGAAACCGGGACAGCGGAAAAACTGTTTTTT CASSETGTAEKLFF TRBD1 TRBJ1-4 TRBV5-1 few
TGTGCCAGCTCACCCCAGGCCGGGGCTAATGAAAAACTGTTTTTT CASSPQAGANEKLFF - TRBJ1-4 TRBV18 once
TGTGCCAGCAGTTCCCTTTTCCGGGGGACCGACACTGAAGCTTTCTTT CASSSLFRGTDTEAFF - TRBJ1-1 TRBV27 -
TGCGCCAGCAGCGTTCCCGGAGGTGGAAACACCATATATTTT CASSVPGGGNTIYF - TRBJ1-3 TRBV4-3 few
TGCGCCACCATGGGTGAAAAACTGTTTTTT CATMGEKLFF - TRBJ1-4 TRBV10-2 many
TGCGCCAGCAGCTCGGGGGGACTGCTCACTGAAGCTTTCTTT CASSSGGLLTEAFF - TRBJ1-1 TRBV5-1 few
TGTGCCAGCAGTCTTACAGGGGTGGGCCTAGCCAAAAACATTCAGTACTTC CASSLTGVGLAKNIQYF TRBD1 TRBJ2-4 TRBV2 few
TGTGCCTGGAGTGTAGGGTCGACTCCAAATCAGCCCCAGCATTTT CAWSVGSTPNQPQHF - TRBJ1-5 TRBV30 -
TGTGCCATCAGGGCCGGGTCGAACTACAATGAGCAGTTCTTC CAIRAGSNYNEQFF - TRBJ2-1 TRBV2 few
TGTGCCAGCAGCTTGGAGGTCCTCGCTGGGGCCAACGTCCTGACTTTC CASSLEVLAGANVLTF - TRBJ2-6 TRBV5-5 few
TGTGCCAGCAGCTCCTTAACAGGGATCGAGCAGTACTTC CASSSLTGIEQYF - TRBJ2-7 TRBV6-5 -
TGCGCCAGCAGCTTGACAGGGGGCGAGGACACTGAAGCTTTCTTT CASSLTGGEDTEAFF TRBD1 TRBJ1-1 TRBV5-1 few
TGCAGTGCTAGAGAACAGGGGAATCAGCCCCAGCATTTT CSAREQGNQPQHF TRBD1 TRBJ1-5 TRBV20-1 -